This record concerns one T cell receptor (beta chain) sequence. The target antigen is unknown. These data belong to a study of cytomegalovirus exposure and HLA in healthy donors. V lost 8 bases, J lost 6 bases, and 10 bases lay in between. The CDR3 totals 12 residues. CDR1 MNHNS and CDR2 SASEGT come from the germline V gene. A multiplex PCR was run with 60 Vbeta primers and 13 Jbeta primers. Libraries were prepared by immunoSEQ multiplex PCR; TCRdb keeps only in-frame clonotypes and omits some of them. The data contain around 60,000 clones, approximately 80% of them singletons. Study results and limitations: In vitro assays verified that three CMV-associated chains recognized CMV antigens specifically. Associated with HLA alleles at 0.05 false discovery rate in a later analysis were about 17,000 TCR beta sequences.

The sequenced material came from PBMCs. This sequence was found in a male donor in good health and CMV-seronegative. The rearrangement joins TRBV6-1 to TRBJ2-2; no clear D. The CDR3, as DNA: TGTGCCAGCCCCGAAACTTCCGGGGAGCTGTTTTTT. Encoded protein: CASPETSGELFF.